The 13 T cell receptor beta chains below all came from one sample that was sequenced in a study of T-cell memory formation after mild COVID-19. Via MiXCR, TCRdb re-called the 5' RACE reads, giving one row per CDR3 protein. The sample lists under 300,000 distinct CDR3 sequences; around 8% were seen once. The specimen was PBMCs or a T cell subset sorted from them (not recorded which). The receptors here all came from a man in his late teens or twenties who had mild COVID-19 (a few samples of this study predate the infection). Cell type and time point are not known.

The chain has TRBV5-1 and TRBJ1-1, with 10 bases matching TRBD1. The V and J ends lost 0 bases and 4 bases, in that order; junction bases with no gene match: 6. Germline V gives CDR1 SGHRS, CDR2 YFSETQ. The CDR3 totals 16 residues. CDR3 in DNA: TGCGCCAGCAGCTTGGCGGGGACAGGGGTCGGCACTGAAGCTTTCTTT. This gives the protein CASSLAGTGVGTEAFF. The whole variable domain, filled in from reference TRBV5-1 and TRBJ1-1, reads KAGVTQTPRYLIKTRGQQVTLSCSPISGHRSVSWYQQTPGQGLQFLFEYFSETQRNKGNFPGRFSGRQFSNSRSEMNVSTLELGDSALYLCASSLAGTGVGTEAFFGQGTRLTVV.

A few counts support this clonotype. This chain connects TRBV5-1 to TRBJ2-1; the match to TRBD2 covers 7 bases. The CDR3 has 15 amino acids. Trimming at V came to 2 bases and at J to 8 bases, leaving 10 bases not matched to a gene. CDR1 is SGHRS, CDR2 YFSETQ, per germline. In nucleotides, the CDR3 is TGCGCCAGCAGCTTCGGGGGGATCAAACGCGATGAGCAGTTCTTC. Its translation is CASSFGGIKRDEQFF.

V and J are TRBV6-5 and TRBJ2-3; tentatively, D is TRBD1 (7 bases). The CDR3 has 13 amino acids. Per germline, CDR1 MNHEY and CDR2 SVGAGI. Trimming stripped 5 bases from V and 6 bases from J, with 12 bases between. This CDR3 is CASSKGAGDTQYF. In nucleotides, the CDR3 is TGTGCCAGCAGTAAGGGGGCGGGGGATACGCAGTATTTT.

The table lists this clonotype with a few counts. The CDR3 sequence is CASTTGPSYEQYV. The CDR3 DNA reads TGTGCCAGCACCACTGGACCAAGCTACGAGCAGTACGTC. The chain links TRBV2 to TRBJ2-7; D not certain. V was trimmed by 7 bases and J by 3 bases, leaving 13 bases between them. The CDR3 consists of 13 residues. Germline V gene sequence: CDR1 SNHLY, CDR2 FYNNEI.

This clonotype was seen a handful of times. The CDR3 sequence: CASSFIRGLENNEQFF. The CDR3 region has the DNA TGTGCCAGCAGTTTTATTCGGGGTCTAGAAAACAATGAGCAGTTCTTC. The chain links TRBV28 to TRBJ2-1; weak D call: TRBD2 (5 bases). Germline-derived CDR1 and CDR2 are MDHEN and SYDVKM. CDR3 length equals 16 residues. The V gene lost 3 bases and the J gene lost 5 bases, with 17 bases spanning the gap. The complete variable domain, with remaining parts taken from reference TRBV28 and TRBJ2-1, reads DVKVTQSSRYLVKRTGEKVFLECVQDMDHENMFWYRQDPGLGLRLIYFSYDVKMKEKGDIPEGYSVSREKKERFSLILESASTNQTSMYLCASSFIRGLENNEQFFGPGTRLTVL.

A few counts support this clonotype. The V call is TRBV6-6, the J call TRBJ2-7; TRBD1 aligns across 10 bases. CDR3 length: 16 amino acids. J lost 7 bases, V lost 6 bases, and 15 bases had no gene match. Germline V CDR1 and CDR2: MNHNY, SVGAGI (reference sequence). The CDR3 region is CASRLGTSGQGREQYF. The CDR3 nucleotides read TGTGCCAGCAGGCTCGGTACTTCGGGACAGGGGAGGGAGCAGTACTTC.

The genes are TRBV7-3 and TRBJ1-5, with D hard to call. Deletions cut 5 bases from V and 4 bases from J, with 15 bases between. The CDR3 sequence is 15 residues long. Germline V gene lookup returns CDR1 SGHTA and CDR2 FQGTGA. CDR3 DNA sequence: TGTGCCAGCAGCGGACCTTGGGGAACGAATCAGCCCCAGCATTTT. Residues: CASSGPWGTNQPQHF. The whole variable domain, filled in from reference TRBV7-3 and TRBJ1-5, reads GAGVSQTPSNKVTEKGKYVELRCDPISGHTALYWYRQSLGQGPEFLIYFQGTGAADDSGLPNDRFFAVRPEGSVSTLKIQRTERGDSAVYLCASSGPWGTNQPQHFGDGTRLSIL.

This clonotype was seen only a few times. This chain connects TRBV7-3 to TRBJ2-1; a possible D gene is TRBD2 (7 bases). This CDR3 comprises 17 residues. Trimming took off 5 bases at V and 2 bases at J, with 19 bases between the two ends. Germline V gives CDR1 SGHTA, CDR2 FQGTGA. CDR3 residues: CASSLGIGGGPYNEQFF. CDR3 coding DNA: TGTGCCAGCAGCCTAGGTATAGGGGGGGGGCCCTACAATGAGCAGTTCTTC.

This clonotype was counted many times. This chain connects TRBV20-1 to TRBJ2-1, with 7 bases identical to TRBD1. The length of the CDR3 is 16 residues. The ends lost 7 bases at V and 0 bases at J; junction bases unmatched: 12. Germline V lookup: CDR1 DFQATT, CDR2 SNEGSKA (reference sequence). The CDR3 loop is CSVRDSLLGSYNEQFF. The CDR3 DNA follows: TGCAGTGTTCGGGACAGTTTACTTGGCTCCTACAATGAGCAGTTCTTC.

The rearrangement uses TRBV5-1 and TRBJ1-1; 8 positions match TRBD1. Germline CDR1 reads SGHRS; CDR2 reads YFSETQ. This CDR3 region has 14 residues. Trimming cost V 4 bases and J 4 bases; bases outside gene matches: 6. CDR3: CASSDGQGVTEAFF. CDR3 nucleotide sequence: TGCGCCAGCAGCGATGGACAGGGAGTCACTGAAGCTTTCTTT.

This clonotype was found a few times. The chain carries TRBV5-5 and TRBJ1-2; unclear D gene. Germline-derived CDR1 and CDR2 are SGHKS and YYEKEE (reference sequence). The CDR3 runs to 14 residues. Trimming removed 4 bases at V and 4 bases at J, with 14 bases between. The chain's CDR3 is CASSPQNLGYGYTF. Here the CDR3 DNA reads TGTGCCAGCAGCCCTCAAAATCTCGGCTATGGCTACACCTTC.

The J gene is TRBJ1-5, the V gene TRBV5-5; D unclear. Germline CDR1 and CDR2: SGHKS and YYEKEE (reference sequence). The CDR3 contains 13 residues. The germline V and J ends were trimmed by 4 bases and 6 bases, with 11 bases remaining between them. CDR3 sequence: CASSVRDSQPQHF. CDR3 in DNA: TGTGCCAGCAGCGTAAGGGATTCTCAGCCCCAGCATTTT.

This clonotype was picked up a small number of times. Here the CDR3 reads CASSLDSGLNTEAFF. The CDR3 DNA follows: TGTGCCAGCAGCTTAGACTCAGGGCTGAACACTGAAGCTTTCTTT. This chain connects TRBV7-9 to TRBJ1-1; tentative D call: TRBD1 (5 bases). V was trimmed by 1 base and J by 0 bases, leaving 9 bases between them. The CDR3 is made up of 15 amino acids. CDR1 is SEHNR and CDR2 is FQNEAQ in the germline V gene (reference sequence).